These 22 T cell receptor beta chains originate from one sample sequenced in a study of T cells in Graves' hyperthyroidism and ophthalmopathy (dated by TCRdb to about 2019). Library creation used multiplex PCR. Data came from an Illumina HiSeq 2000. The TCR beta CDR3 regions were amplified from the RNA transcripts. For the first round of RT-PCR on the TCR CDR3, the HTBI primer set was used together with the Qiagen OneStep RT-PCR kit. The public reads were quality trimmed at Q25 with fastp and then assembled into clones with MiXCR by TCRdb, keeping productive beta chains. Here each entry gathers all rows of one CDR3 protein and keeps the most common genes and DNA. Recorded for this sample are 340,000 or so distinct CDR3 sequences; 18% of them occurred a single time. Of the sample, about 53% falls within the top ten clones. The sequencing input was blood. These receptors came from a woman between 45 and 65 years old with Graves' hyperthyroidism.

About this clonotype itself: One end of the junction is discordant with germline, which a read error may explain. The rearrangement uses TRBV27 and TRBJ2-1, with D possibly called TRBD1 or TRBD2 (5 bases each). The length of the CDR3 is 15 residues. Germline V lookup: CDR1 MNHEY, CDR2 SMNVEV (reference sequence). CDR3 in amino acids: CASSVSGTYPNEQFF. Here the CDR3 DNA reads TGTGCCAGCAGTGTATCCGGGACGTACCCCAATGAGCAGTTCTTC.

The V call is TRBV19, the J call TRBJ1-3; D perhaps matches TRBD1 (5 bases). The CDR3 is 15 amino acids. In germline, CDR1 is LNHDA, CDR2 SQIVND (reference sequence). V lost 0 bases and J 3 bases, leaving 9 bases between the germline ends. The CDR3 region is CASSIDSGLGNTIYF. CDR3 in DNA: TGTGCCAGTAGTATAGATTCGGGACTTGGAAACACCATATATTTT.

This chain connects TRBV4-1 to TRBJ1-1; D gene ambiguous. This CDR3 comprises 15 residues. V shed 2 bases and J shed 0 bases, with 10 bases lying between them. Germline lookup yields CDR1 MGHRA and CDR2 YSYEKL. The CDR3, as DNA: TGCGCCAGCAGCCAATACCCCCAGGTGAACACTGAAGCTTTCTTT. Translated, it gives CASSQYPQVNTEAFF.

This chain joins TRBV9 and TRBJ2-3, with 11 bases lining up with TRBD1. The CDR3 has 17 amino acids. The V gene's germline CDR1 is SGDLS and CDR2 YYNGEE. The V segment lost 0 bases and the J segment 4 bases; nucleotides outside the gene matches: 7. The CDR3 nucleotides are TGTGCCAGCAGCGTAGGCCAGGGGGGACAGGGGGCAGATACGCAGTATTTT. This gives the protein CASSVGQGGQGADTQYF. The full variable domain, completed using reference TRBV9 and TRBJ2-3, is DSGVTQTPKHLITATGQRVTLRCSPRSGDLSVYWYQQSLDQGLQFLIQYYNGEERAKGNILERFSAQQFPDLHSELNLSSLELGDSALYFCASSVGQGGQGADTQYFGPGTRLTVL.

This clonotype was observed many times. V is TRBV28 and J is TRBJ1-2; 9 bases match TRBD1. CDR1 is MDHEN, CDR2 SYDVKM, per germline. The junction had 11 bases not matched to a gene; V was cut back by 5 bases and J by 7 bases. CDR3 length: 15 residues. The chain's CDR3 is CASSPIPQGALGYTF. In DNA, the CDR3 is TGTGCCAGCAGTCCGATCCCACAGGGGGCGCTTGGCTACACCTTC.

This clonotype was seen repeatedly, ten times or more. The V call is TRBV10-3, the J call TRBJ2-3, with D possibly TRBD2 on 6 matching bases. The CDR3 is made up of 9 amino acids. The V gene's germline CDR1 is ENHRY and CDR2 SYGVKD. The V and J ends lost 11 bases and 6 bases respectively, with 6 bases between them. This CDR3 reads CAAGDTQYF. The CDR3 DNA is TGTGCCGCGGGGGATACGCAGTATTTT.

This clonotype has at least ten counts. The V gene is TRBV6-2 or TRBV6-3, the J gene TRBJ2-1; D possibly corresponds to TRBD2 (5 bases). Trimming pared 5 bases from V and 5 bases from J, leaving 16 bases between. Germline loops: CDR1 MNHEY, CDR2 SVGEGT. There are 15 residues in the CDR3. The CDR3 spells CASSRFGERHNEQFF. In DNA, the CDR3 is TGTGCCAGCAGTCGATTCGGGGAACGTCACAATGAGCAGTTCTTC.

For this clonotype: A read error may be the cause here, since a much bigger clone is one base away. The chain couples TRBV3-1 to TRBJ1-5, with 9 bases aligning to TRBD1. CDR1 is LGHDT and CDR2 is YNNKEL in the germline V gene (reference sequence). The CDR3 spans 17 residues. The junction had 9 bases not matched to a gene; V was cut back by 0 bases and J by 6 bases. The CDR3 DNA reads as TGTGCCAGCAGCCAAGATCTGAGGACAGGGGTTGGTCAGCCCCAGCATTTT. Encoded protein: CASSQDLRTGVGQPQHF.

This clonotype was detected a few times. The chain uses TRBV5-1 and TRBJ2-7, with TRBD2 matching 15 bases. V lost 4 bases, J lost 0 bases, and 17 bases stayed unmatched. Per germline, CDR1 SGHRS and CDR2 YFSETQ. The CDR3 length is 21 residues. This chain's CDR3 is CASSHPPPGLAGGRSSYEQYF. CDR3 coding DNA: TGCGCCAGCAGCCATCCCCCCCCTGGACTAGCGGGAGGGAGGAGCTCCTACGAGCAGTACTTC. The whole variable domain, filled in from reference TRBV5-1 and TRBJ2-7, reads KAGVTQTPRYLIKTRGQQVTLSCSPISGHRSVSWYQQTPGQGLQFLFEYFSETQRNKGNFPGRFSGRQFSNSRSEMNVSTLELGDSALYLCASSHPPPGLAGGRSSYEQYFGPGTRLTVT.

This clonotype was counted many times. The genes are TRBV7-2 and TRBJ2-3, with 9 bases matching TRBD1. Unmatched junction bases numbered 8, after V lost 6 bases and J lost 1 base. The germline CDR1 and CDR2 sequences are SGHTA and FQGNSA. There are 16 residues in the CDR3. The chain's CDR3 is CASSEKGQGGTDTQYF. DNA for the CDR3: TGTGCCAGCAGTGAAAAGGGACAGGGAGGCACAGATACGCAGTATTTT.

There are a few counts of this clonotype. Because the CDR3 is missing its conserved closing phenylalanine or tryptophan, this is likely a read error. The chain carries TRBV12-3 or TRBV12-4 and TRBJ1-1; D unclear. The CDR3 is made up of 13 amino acids. V was clipped by 6 bases and J by 0 bases, with 8 bases between them. CDR3 sequence: CASREDLNTEAFL. The DNA of the CDR3 is TGTGCCAGCAGGGAGGACCTGAACACTGAAGCTTTCCTT.

V and J are TRBV12-3 or TRBV12-4 and TRBJ2-7; no reliable D call. V dropped 1 base and J dropped 5 bases, with 9 bases sitting between them. This CDR3 comprises 13 residues. CDR3 DNA sequence: TGTGCCAGCAGTTTAGAGGCTCTCCACGAGCAGTACTTC. Translating it yields CASSLEALHEQYF.

Turning to this clonotype: This clone may be a read error of a much larger clone one base away. The chain is built from TRBV10-3 and TRBJ2-7; the D gene is possibly TRBD1 (6 bases). Looked up from germline, CDR1 is ENHRY and CDR2 is SYGVKD. CDR3 length: 14 residues. Deletions cut 2 bases from V and 6 bases from J, with 14 bases between. CDR3 sequence (DNA): TGTGCCATCAGTGAGATCGGACAGCTATGCGAGCAGTACTTC. It is translated as CAISEIGQLCEQYF.

This clonotype was seen only a few times. CDR3 DNA: TGTGCCAGCTCACCGCGGTCGGTGCAGACTAGGGGCAATGAGCAGTTCTTC. Protein: CASSPRSVQTRGNEQFF. The chain employs TRBV18 and TRBJ2-1, with D possibly TRBD2 on 6 matching bases. The CDR3 length is 17 residues. V lost 3 bases to trimming and J lost 6 bases, with 21 bases between them. Germline loops: CDR1 KGHSH, CDR2 LQKENI. Drawing the rest from reference TRBV18 and TRBJ2-1, the complete variable domain is NAGVMQNPRHLVRRRGQEARLRCSPMKGHSHVYWYRQLPEEGLKFMVYLQKENIIDESGMPKERFSAEFPKEGPSILRIQQVVRGDSAAYFCASSPRSVQTRGNEQFFGPGTRLTVL.

As regards this clonotype: A much larger clone lies a single base off, so this may be a read error. The rearrangement uses TRBV28 and TRBJ2-7; no clear D gene. Trimming stripped 7 bases from V and 1 base from J, with 17 bases between. Per the germline V gene, CDR1 is MDHEN and CDR2 is SYDVKM. This CDR3 region has 15 residues. The CDR3 DNA is TGTGCCAGCATTACTCCGCGGTCCGGGTCCTACGAGCAGTACGTC. Translated, it gives CASITPRSGSYEQYV.

This clonotype was seen a handful of times. The rearrangement links TRBV6-1 to TRBJ2-1; TRBD2 might be the D (6 bases). With 8 bases removed from V and 4 bases from J, the gap between germline ends came to 18 bases. The length of the CDR3 is 15 residues. Per the germline V gene, CDR1 is MNHNS and CDR2 is SASEGT. The CDR3 sequence: CASSPWRGSYNEQFF. CDR3 nucleotide sequence: TGTGCCAGCTCTCCCTGGCGGGGTTCTTACAATGAGCAGTTCTTC.

The sample holds a few counts of this clonotype. The chain is built from TRBV27 and TRBJ2-3; D possibly corresponds to TRBD2 (6 bases). V was cut by 2 bases and J by 2 bases, with 11 bases left in between. This CDR3 is built from 15 residues. The germline gives CDR1 MNHEY, CDR2 SMNVEV (reference sequence). The CDR3 DNA reads TGTGCCAGCAGTTTAGGGACTTCTAACACAGATACGCAGTATTTT. Its protein is CASSLGTSNTDTQYF.

V and J are TRBV4-2 and TRBJ1-4, with a weak D call TRBD1 (6 bases). V shed 0 bases and J shed 1 base, with 12 bases lying between them. Germline V gene data show CDR1 as LGHNA and CDR2 as YNFKEQ. This CDR3 has 17 residues. The CDR3 coding sequence is TGTGCCAGCAGCCAAGATCCAGGGGAGAGAACTAATGAAAAACTGTTTTTT. Translation gives CASSQDPGERTNEKLFF.

The chain is built from TRBV19 and TRBJ1-2, with D tentatively TRBD1 (5 bases). The CDR3 loop spans 16 amino acids. CDR1 LNHDA and CDR2 SQIVND come from the germline V gene (reference sequence). Deletions cut 1 base from V and 4 bases from J, with 16 bases between. The CDR3 region has the DNA TGTGCCAGTAGTATAGTGGGGCGACAGAGGGGCTATGGCTACACCTTC. It yields the protein CASSIVGRQRGYGYTF.

The J gene is TRBJ2-1, the V gene TRBV20-1, with D uncertain. The CDR3 loop spans 12 amino acids. Germline CDR1 is DFQATT and CDR2 is SNEGSKA (reference sequence). Trimming pared 5 bases from V and 8 bases from J, leaving 13 bases between. The CDR3 DNA is TGCAGTGCTTACCTCCCAGGCGATGAGCAGTTCTTC. Its protein is CSAYLPGDEQFF.

The table lists this clonotype with many counts. The gene calls are TRBV7-8 and TRBJ2-3; D might be TRBD1 (6 bases). Germline V gene data show CDR1 as SGHVS and CDR2 as FQNEAQ. CDR3 length equals 13 residues. The V gene lost 5 bases and the J gene lost 5 bases, with 11 bases spanning the gap. Written as DNA, the CDR3 is TGTGCCAGCAGCGATGCAGGGGAAGATACGCAGTATTTT. Protein product: CASSDAGEDTQYF.

V and J are TRBV5-1 and TRBJ2-1; 8 nucleotides match TRBD1. V dropped 4 bases and J dropped 7; count of bases not matched to a gene: 7. Germline values: CDR1 SGHRS, CDR2 YFSETQ. The length of the CDR3 is 14 residues. In DNA form, the CDR3 reads TGCGCCAGCAGCCCGGGACAGGAGGAAAATGAGCAGTTCTTC. Amino acid sequence: CASSPGQEENEQFF.